The rows below give T cell receptor beta chains drawn from one sample of a study of cytomegalovirus exposure and HLA in healthy donors. Here immunoSEQ multiplex PCR was the method, and the copy in TCRdb shows in-frame clones only, minus some. This table holds 150,000 or so clones. The sequenced sample consisted of PBMCs. These receptor sequences come from a woman aged 40 to 50 in good health and CMV-seropositive. Both conserved end residues are part of each CDR3. The D gene is left open where the match is weak.

j_call,d_call,v_call,cdr3_nt,cdr3_aa
TRBJ1-1,.,TRBV7-9,TGTGCCACAGGGATGGCTGACAGACGAAACACTGAAGCTTTCTTT,CATGMADRRNTEAFF
TRBJ2-7,.,TRBV29-1,TGCAGCGACAGACAGGTCTCCTACGAGCAGTACTTC,CSDRQVSYEQYF
TRBJ1-5,.,TRBV5-6,TGTGCCAGCAGCTCGAATATACTCAATCAGCCCCAGCATTTT,CASSSNILNQPQHF
TRBJ2-7,.,TRBV2,TGTGCCAGCAAGAGGGAAAACTCCTACGAGCAGTACTTC,CASKRENSYEQYF
TRBJ2-3,TRBD2,TRBV11-1,TGTGCCAGCAGCTTAACCACTGATCTCCTAGCGGGAGACGCAGATACGCAGTATTTT,CASSLTTDLLAGDADTQYF
TRBJ2-3,.,TRBV29-1,TGCAGCGTTGCTGCGGTTACTAGCACAGATACGCAGTATTTT,CSVAAVTSTDTQYF
TRBJ2-1,.,TRBV9,TGTGCCAGCAGCGTCTCCAGAAACAATGAGCAGTTCTTC,CASSVSRNNEQFF
TRBJ2-7,TRBD2,TRBV19,TGTGCCAGTAGTATTGGGCTAGCGGGTTCCTACGAGCAGTACTTC,CASSIGLAGSYEQYF
TRBJ2-3,TRBD2,TRBV7-2,TGTGCCAGCAGCCGAACTAGCGGGGGCACAGATACGCAGTATTTT,CASSRTSGGTDTQYF
TRBJ2-2,.,TRBV19,TGTGCCAGTAGTTCTCGGTTGGGCGCGAACACCGGGGAGCTGTTTTTT,CASSSRLGANTGELFF
TRBJ1-2,.,TRBV5-6,TGTGCCAGCAGCTTGGTGCGGGGGTCCTATGGCTACACCTTC,CASSLVRGSYGYTF
TRBJ2-1,.,TRBV7-3,TGTGCCAGCAGCCCACCGGGACTTTCCTACAATGAGCAGTTCTTC,CASSPPGLSYNEQFF
TRBJ2-7,.,TRBV2,TGTGCCAGCAGTGAGGCAGGGAGTGGGAGCGGGTACGAGCAGTACTTC,CASSEAGSGSGYEQYF
TRBJ1-2,TRBD1,TRBV28,TGTGCCAGCAGCCCTGGGACAGTCCCGTATGGCTACACCTTC,CASSPGTVPYGYTF
TRBJ1-4,TRBD1,TRBV7-2,TGTGCCAGCAGAACGACTGCGACAGGGGCCGAAAAACTGTTTTTT,CASRTTATGAEKLFF
TRBJ2-2,TRBD2,TRBV6-5,TGTGCCAGCAGTTACGCTGTGGGAGGGTACACCGGGGAGCTGTTTTTT,CASSYAVGGYTGELFF